The 23 T cell receptor beta chains listed next were all sequenced from one sample in a study of beta chain features in type 1 diabetes. The whole isolated RNA underwent reverse transcription, so sequencing captured expressed TCRB transcripts. Sequencing was performed with immunoSEQ multiplex PCR; in TCRdb, only in-frame clones are kept and a portion is missing. In the table there are about 900,000 clones, roughly a sixth of which are singletons. Sequences were obtained from naive CD4+ T cells from blood. These receptors all stem from a woman aged 18-29 years in good health.

This clone was found a few times. The chain has TRBV7-2 and TRBJ2-7; a weak D match, TRBD1 (5 bases). Germline V gene data show CDR1 as SGHTA and CDR2 as FQGNSA. Trimming stripped 5 bases from V and 2 bases from J, with 13 bases between. The CDR3 covers 14 residues. CDR3 sequence reads: CASSQVRGAYEQYF. The CDR3 DNA follows: TGTGCCAGCAGCCAAGTTAGGGGCGCCTACGAGCAGTACTTC.

The chain uses TRBV11-2 and TRBJ2-3; the D is unclear. This CDR3 contains 13 residues. CDR1 and CDR2 (germline): SGHAT, FQNNGV. V lost 1 base and J lost 5, with 7 bases in between. The CDR3 DNA reads TGTGCCAGCAGCTTAGGGTGGGGAGATACGCAGTATTTT. Its translation is CASSLGWGDTQYF.

This clone has just a few counts. The chain couples TRBV5-6 to TRBJ2-5, with 14 bases lining up with TRBD2. With 3 bases clipped from V and 4 bases from J, the junction kept 11 bases outside the gene matches. The CDR3 is made up of 18 amino acids. The germline V gene has CDR1 SGHDT and CDR2 YYEEEE. The CDR3 DNA is TGTGCCAGCAGCTCCCGGACTAGCGGGAGGAGGATAGGAGAGACCCAGTACTTC. It specifies CASSSRTSGRRIGETQYF.

Only a few counts were recorded for this clone. The chain recombines TRBV6-5 with TRBJ2-7; D is perhaps TRBD1 or TRBD2 (5 bases each). V lost 7 bases and J 5 bases, leaving 15 bases between the germline ends. This CDR3 is built from 13 residues. The germline CDR1 and CDR2 sequences are MNHEY and SVGAGI. The CDR3 sequence is CASNPIGAHEQYF. In DNA form, the CDR3 reads TGTGCCAGCAACCCCATCGGGGCCCACGAGCAGTACTTC.

Notes on this clone: Other DNA sequences in the same sample also yield this CDR3. The chain's CDR3 is CASSLGGSGANVLTF. CDR3 coding DNA: TGTGCCAGCAGCTTAGGGGGCTCTGGGGCCAACGTCCTGACTTTC. This chain links TRBV7-2 with TRBJ2-6; D ambiguous. Germline values: CDR1 SGHTA, CDR2 FQGNSA. CDR3 length equals 15 residues. The V and J ends lost 1 base and 0 bases respectively, with 4 bases between them.

The table lists this clone with a few counts. The J gene is TRBJ2-3, the V gene TRBV7-9; possibly TRBD1 or TRBD2 for D (5 bases each). This CDR3 has 16 residues. The germline V gene has CDR1 SEHNR and CDR2 FQNEAQ (reference sequence). V was pared by 7 bases and J by 4 bases, with 21 bases between. DNA for the CDR3: TGTGCCAGCACCCTTTGGGCCGCCGGGGCGGCAGATACGCAGTATTTT. This sequence encodes CASTLWAAGAADTQYF.

This rearrangement joins TRBV14 to TRBJ2-2; D remains ambiguous. V shed 4 bases and J shed 8 bases, with 17 bases lying between them. This CDR3 is built from 15 residues. CDR1 and CDR2 from the germline V gene are SGHDN and FVKESK. CDR3 sequence: CASSLNTAFRGELFF. The CDR3 DNA follows: TGTGCCAGCAGCCTGAATACGGCATTCCGGGGGGAGCTGTTTTTT.

In this sample, this clone turned up a few times. CDR3 region: CASSPYPNQPQHF. DNA for the CDR3: TGTGCCAGCAGCCCCTATCCCAATCAGCCCCAGCATTTT. The V call is TRBV7-3, the J call TRBJ1-5, with D unclear. Trimming took off 5 bases at V and 3 bases at J, with 8 bases between the two ends. Per the germline V gene, CDR1 is SGHTA and CDR2 is FQGTGA. This CDR3 has 13 residues.

The rearrangement uses TRBV2 and TRBJ1-3; no reliable D call. Germline lookup yields CDR1 SNHLY and CDR2 FYNNEI. V lost 6 bases, J lost 1 base, and 4 bases lay in between. The CDR3 is 12 amino acids. This CDR3 is CASRMSGNTIYF. In nucleotides, the CDR3 is TGTGCCAGCAGGATGTCTGGAAACACCATATATTTT.

This clone was seen a handful of times. The chain uses TRBV9 and TRBJ2-1; D is undetermined. The CDR3 consists of 17 residues. Per the germline V gene, CDR1 is SGDLS and CDR2 is YYNGEE. Deletions cut 3 bases from V and 0 bases from J, with 16 bases between. The CDR3 DNA follows: TGTGCCAGCAGCGCGTCCAGTCGGCCTCTCTCCTACAATGAGCAGTTCTTC. It is translated as CASSASSRPLSYNEQFF.

The chain links TRBV7-9 to TRBJ2-3; 14 bases line up with TRBD2. V shed 3 bases and J 5 bases; nucleotides not matched to a gene: 1. The CDR3 sequence is 15 residues long. From germline, CDR1 is SEHNR and CDR2 FQNEAQ (reference sequence). The chain's CDR3 is CASSFGLAGGDTQYF. CDR3 in DNA: TGTGCCAGCAGCTTCGGACTAGCGGGAGGAGATACGCAGTATTTT.

This sequence joins TRBV7-9 and TRBJ1-5, with D uncertain. From germline, CDR1 is SEHNR and CDR2 FQNEAQ (reference sequence). Between the trimmed V and J ends, which lost 11 bases and 4 bases, there was a span of 6 bases. The CDR3 runs 10 residues. Here the CDR3 reads CAPSNQPQHF. As DNA, the CDR3 is TGTGCCCCCAGTAATCAGCCCCAGCATTTT.

In its sample, this clone was seen a few times. The CDR3 region is CASSSSLAGAGLNEQFF. CDR3 in DNA: TGTGCCAGCAGCTCAAGCCTAGCGGGAGCGGGTCTGAATGAGCAGTTCTTC. The V and J genes are TRBV7-9 and TRBJ2-1; TRBD2 aligns across 10 bases. Germline CDR1 reads SEHNR; CDR2 reads FQNEAQ (reference sequence). V shed 4 bases, J shed 7 bases, and the junction held 13 bases outside the gene matches. CDR3 length: 17 amino acids.

The chain recombines TRBV21-1 with TRBJ2-1; the table's D call, TRBD2, has no DNA check behind it. TRBV21-1 is reported as a pseudogene. The CDR3 covers 20 residues. The CDR3 sequence: CASSKRGGGLRLGSYNEQFF. DNA of the CDR3: TGTGCCAGCAGCAAAAGGGGGGGTGGACTTAGGCTAGGGTCCTACAATGAGCAGTTCTTC.

The chain has TRBV5-1 and TRBJ2-5; 8 bases are shared with TRBD2. Looked up from germline, CDR1 is SGHRS and CDR2 is YFSETQ. Losses at the gene ends were 0 bases for V and 6 bases for J; bases not matched to a gene: 19. The CDR3 spans 19 residues. The CDR3: CASSLAVGPSGSWEKTQYF. The CDR3 nucleotides read TGCGCCAGCAGCTTGGCCGTTGGTCCTAGCGGGTCGTGGGAAAAGACCCAGTACTTC. Variable domain in full (rest from reference TRBV5-1 and TRBJ2-5): KAGVTQTPRYLIKTRGQQVTLSCSPISGHRSVSWYQQTPGQGLQFLFEYFSETQRNKGNFPGRFSGRQFSNSRSEMNVSTLELGDSALYLCASSLAVGPSGSWEKTQYFGPGTRLLVL.

The V gene is TRBV7-9, the J gene TRBJ2-7; D assignment may be TRBD1 or TRBD2 (6 bases each). This CDR3 spans 15 amino acids. Germline V CDR1 and CDR2: SEHNR, FQNEAQ (reference sequence). V shed 5 bases and J shed 4 bases, with 18 bases lying between them. CDR3 protein: CASSLSAGAGYEQYF. CDR3 nucleotides: TGTGCCAGCAGCCTCAGCGCAGGGGCGGGGTACGAGCAGTACTTC.

This clone was detected only a few times. The chain has TRBV27 and TRBJ2-1; unclear D gene. Trimming left V 2 bases short and J 6 bases short, with 2 bases between. The CDR3 loop spans 11 amino acids. Germline V CDR1 and CDR2: MNHEY, SMNVEV (reference sequence). The CDR3 protein is CASSLRNEQFF. DNA of the CDR3: TGTGCCAGCAGTTTACGCAATGAGCAGTTCTTC.

This clone occurred once. The chain employs TRBV27 and TRBJ2-4, with TRBD1 matching over 9 bases. Trimming removed 0 bases from V and 0 bases from J; junction bases left unmatched: 3. Germline V gene lookup returns CDR1 MNHEY and CDR2 SMNVEV (reference sequence). The CDR3 has 17 residues. The CDR3 sequence is CASSLSGQGRAKNIQYF. The CDR3 bases are TGTGCCAGCAGTTTATCGGGACAGGGTAGAGCCAAAAACATTCAGTACTTC.

There are a few counts of this clone. The junction departs from the called germline gene at one end, perhaps through a read error. The chain is built from TRBV7-7 and TRBJ2-2; no clear D. Per germline, CDR1 SSHAT and CDR2 FNYEAQ (reference sequence). The CDR3 length is 15 residues. The DNA of the CDR3 is TGTGCTAGCAGCCCCGACGGACGCCGAAACGGGGAGCTGTTTTTT. Residues: CASSPDGRRNGELFF. The entire variable domain, with the rest obtained from reference TRBV7-7 and TRBJ2-2, is as follows: GAGVSQSPRYKVTKRGQDVTLRCDPISSHATLYWYQQALGQGPEFLTYFNYEAQPDKSGLPSDRFSAERPEGSISTLTIQRTEQRDSAMYRCASSPDGRRNGELFFGEGSRLTVL.

The chain joins TRBV7-2 to TRBJ2-2; 11 bases match TRBD2. The V and J ends lost 8 bases and 7 bases, in that order; junction bases with no gene match: 6. The CDR3 has 14 residues. Per germline, CDR1 SGHTA and CDR2 FQGNSA. The CDR3 region has the DNA TGTGCCAGCCTCGTAGCGGGAGGGATCGGGGAGCTGTTTTTT. Its protein product is CASLVAGGIGELFF.

This clone was seen only a few times. The V and J genes are TRBV28 and TRBJ2-4; 8 bases fit TRBD1. With 10 bases clipped from V and 6 bases from J, the junction kept 8 bases outside the gene matches. CDR1 is MDHEN, CDR2 SYDVKM, per germline. The CDR3 is 13 amino acids. The CDR3 DNA reads TGTGCCATCTCGGGACAGGCCCCAAACATTCAGTACTTC. Protein sequence: CAISGQAPNIQYF.

The V gene is TRBV4-3, the J gene TRBJ2-7, with D uncertain. Trimming removed 0 bases at V and 5 bases at J, with 17 bases between. The CDR3 is 16 amino acids. Germline loops: CDR1 LGHNA, CDR2 YSLEER. The CDR3 is CASSQDHFPRVNEQYF. CDR3 coding DNA: TGCGCCAGCAGCCAAGATCACTTCCCCAGAGTCAACGAGCAGTACTTC.

This clone was picked up a small number of times. The CDR3 DNA sequence: TGTGCCAGCAGCCAAGACTTACGGGGGGAGACCCAGTACTTC. Translation gives CASSQDLRGETQYF. This chain connects TRBV4-2 to TRBJ2-5, with D possibly being TRBD2 (6 bases). Trimming took 0 bases from V and 5 from J, leaving 10 bases between them. CDR3 length: 14 amino acids. The germline gives CDR1 LGHNA, CDR2 YNFKEQ.